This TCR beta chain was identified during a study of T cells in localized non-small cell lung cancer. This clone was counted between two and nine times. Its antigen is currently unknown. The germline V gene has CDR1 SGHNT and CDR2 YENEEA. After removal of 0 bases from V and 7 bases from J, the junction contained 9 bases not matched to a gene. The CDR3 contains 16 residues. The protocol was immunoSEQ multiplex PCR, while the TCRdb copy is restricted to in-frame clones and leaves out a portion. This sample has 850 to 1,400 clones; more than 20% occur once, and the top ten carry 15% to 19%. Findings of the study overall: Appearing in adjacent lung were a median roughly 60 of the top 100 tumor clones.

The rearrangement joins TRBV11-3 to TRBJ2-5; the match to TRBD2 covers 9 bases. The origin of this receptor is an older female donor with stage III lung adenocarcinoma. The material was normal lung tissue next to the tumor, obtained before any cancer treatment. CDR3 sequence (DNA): TGTGCCAGCAGCTTAGAGCCGCTAGCGGGGCGGGGGACCCAGTACTTC. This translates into CASSLEPLAGRGTQYF.